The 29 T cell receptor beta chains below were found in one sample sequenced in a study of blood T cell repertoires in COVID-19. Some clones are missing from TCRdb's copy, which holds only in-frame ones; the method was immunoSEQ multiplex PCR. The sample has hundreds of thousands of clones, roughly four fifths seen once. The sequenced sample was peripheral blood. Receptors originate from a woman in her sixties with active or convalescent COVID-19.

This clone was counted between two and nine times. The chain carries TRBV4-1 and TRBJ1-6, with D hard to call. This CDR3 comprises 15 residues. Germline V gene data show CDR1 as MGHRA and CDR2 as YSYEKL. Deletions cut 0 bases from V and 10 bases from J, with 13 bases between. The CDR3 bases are TGCGCCAGCAGCCAAGATTCCGGGAGCTGGTCACCCCTCCACTTT. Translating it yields CASSQDSGSWSPLHF.

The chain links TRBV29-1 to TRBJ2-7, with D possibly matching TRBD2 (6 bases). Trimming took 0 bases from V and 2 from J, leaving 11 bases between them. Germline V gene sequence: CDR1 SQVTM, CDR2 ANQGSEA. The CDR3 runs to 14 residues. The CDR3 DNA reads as TGCAGCGTTGAAGATCTCGGGGGTACCTACGAGCAGTACTTC. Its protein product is CSVEDLGGTYEQYF.

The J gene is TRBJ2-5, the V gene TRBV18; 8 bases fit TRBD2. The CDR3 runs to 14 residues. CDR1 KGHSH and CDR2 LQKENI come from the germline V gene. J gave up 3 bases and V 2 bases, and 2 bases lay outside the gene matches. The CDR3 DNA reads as TGTGCCAGCTCACCAGGACTAGCCGAAGAGACCCAGTACTTC. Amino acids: CASSPGLAEETQYF.

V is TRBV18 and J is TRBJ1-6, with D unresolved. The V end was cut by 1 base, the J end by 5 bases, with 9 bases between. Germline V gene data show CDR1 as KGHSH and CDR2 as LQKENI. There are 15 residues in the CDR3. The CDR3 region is CASSPLTSNNSPLHF. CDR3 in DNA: TGTGCCAGCTCACCACTAACAAGTAATAATTCACCCCTCCACTTT.

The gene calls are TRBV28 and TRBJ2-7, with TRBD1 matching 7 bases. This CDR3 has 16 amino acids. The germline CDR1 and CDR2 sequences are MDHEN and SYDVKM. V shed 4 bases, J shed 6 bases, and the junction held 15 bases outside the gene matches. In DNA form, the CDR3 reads TGTGCCAGCAGTTCCGCAGGGGGTCCTCTGGGTTTCGAGCAGTACTTC. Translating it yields CASSSAGGPLGFEQYF.

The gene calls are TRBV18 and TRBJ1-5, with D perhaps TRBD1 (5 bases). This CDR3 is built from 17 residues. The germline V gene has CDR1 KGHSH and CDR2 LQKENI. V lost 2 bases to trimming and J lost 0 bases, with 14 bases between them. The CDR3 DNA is TGTGCCAGCTCACCAGGGCGAGGCAGGGATAGCAATCAGCCCCAGCATTTT. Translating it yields CASSPGRGRDSNQPQHF.

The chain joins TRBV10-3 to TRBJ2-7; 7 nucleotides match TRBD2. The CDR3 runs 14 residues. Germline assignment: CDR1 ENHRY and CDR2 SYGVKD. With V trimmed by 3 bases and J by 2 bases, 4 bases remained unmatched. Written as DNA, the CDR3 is TGTGCCATCAGTGACCCCGGGACTACCTACGAGCAGTACTTC. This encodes CAISDPGTTYEQYF.

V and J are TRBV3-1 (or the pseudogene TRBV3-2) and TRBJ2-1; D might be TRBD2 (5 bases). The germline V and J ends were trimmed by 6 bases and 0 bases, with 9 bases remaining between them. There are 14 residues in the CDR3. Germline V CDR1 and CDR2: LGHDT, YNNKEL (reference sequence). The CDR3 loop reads CASRKGASYNEQFF. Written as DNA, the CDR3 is TGTGCCAGCAGGAAGGGAGCCTCCTACAATGAGCAGTTCTTC.

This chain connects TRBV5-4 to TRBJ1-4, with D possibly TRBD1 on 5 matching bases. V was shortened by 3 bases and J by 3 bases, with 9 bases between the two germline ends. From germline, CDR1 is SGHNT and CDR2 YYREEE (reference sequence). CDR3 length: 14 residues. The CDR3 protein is CASSSGISNEKLFF. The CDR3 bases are TGTGCCAGCAGCTCAGGGATATCTAATGAAAAACTGTTTTTT.

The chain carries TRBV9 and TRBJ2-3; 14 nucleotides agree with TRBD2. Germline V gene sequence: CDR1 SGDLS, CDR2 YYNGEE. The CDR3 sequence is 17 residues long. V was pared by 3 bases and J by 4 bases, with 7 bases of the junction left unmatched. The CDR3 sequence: CASSAGTSGGWADTQYF. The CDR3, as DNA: TGTGCCAGCAGCGCCGGGACTAGCGGGGGCTGGGCAGATACGCAGTATTTT. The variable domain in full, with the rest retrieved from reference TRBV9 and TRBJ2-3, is DSGVTQTPKHLITATGQRVTLRCSPRSGDLSVYWYQQSLDQGLQFLIQYYNGEERAKGNILERFSAQQFPDLHSELNLSSLELGDSALYFCASSAGTSGGWADTQYFGPGTRLTVL.

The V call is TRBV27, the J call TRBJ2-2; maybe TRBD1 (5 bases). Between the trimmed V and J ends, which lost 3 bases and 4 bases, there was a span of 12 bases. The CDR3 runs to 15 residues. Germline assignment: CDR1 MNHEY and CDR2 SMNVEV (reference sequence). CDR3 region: CASSLAIRGTGELFF. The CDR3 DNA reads TGTGCCAGCAGTTTGGCGATAAGGGGCACCGGGGAGCTGTTTTTT.

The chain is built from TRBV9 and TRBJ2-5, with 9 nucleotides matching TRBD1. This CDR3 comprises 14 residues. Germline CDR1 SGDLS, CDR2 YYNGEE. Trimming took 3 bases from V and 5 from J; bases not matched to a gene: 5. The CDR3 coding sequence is TGTGCCAGCAGCGGGGACAGGGCTGGGGAGACCCAGTACTTC. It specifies CASSGDRAGETQYF.

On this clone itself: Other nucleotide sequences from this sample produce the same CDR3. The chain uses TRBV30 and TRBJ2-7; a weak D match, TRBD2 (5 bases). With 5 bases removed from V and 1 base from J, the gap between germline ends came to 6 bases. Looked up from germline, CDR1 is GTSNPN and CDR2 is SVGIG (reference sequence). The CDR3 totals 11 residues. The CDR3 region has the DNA TGTGCCTGGTCGGGATCCTACGAGCAGTACTTC. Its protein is CAWSGSYEQYF.

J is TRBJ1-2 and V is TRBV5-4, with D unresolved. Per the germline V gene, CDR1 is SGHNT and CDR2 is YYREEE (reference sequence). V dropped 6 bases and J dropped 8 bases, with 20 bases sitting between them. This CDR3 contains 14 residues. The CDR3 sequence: CASTSAGASGGYTF. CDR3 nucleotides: TGTGCCAGCACCTCCGCGGGTGCAAGCGGCGGCTACACCTTC.

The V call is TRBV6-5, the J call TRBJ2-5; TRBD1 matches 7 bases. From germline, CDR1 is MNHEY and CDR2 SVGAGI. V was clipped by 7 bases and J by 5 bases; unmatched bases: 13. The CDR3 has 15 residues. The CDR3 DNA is TGTGCCAGCACTTTGGGACAGCTGGTAGAGGAGACCCAGTACTTC. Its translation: CASTLGQLVEETQYF.

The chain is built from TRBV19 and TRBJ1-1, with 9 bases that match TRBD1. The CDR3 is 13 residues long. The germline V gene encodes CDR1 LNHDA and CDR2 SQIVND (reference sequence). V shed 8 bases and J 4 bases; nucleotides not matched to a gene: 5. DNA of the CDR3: TGTGCCAGTGTAGGACAGGGGATCACTGAAGCTTTCTTT. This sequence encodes CASVGQGITEAFF.

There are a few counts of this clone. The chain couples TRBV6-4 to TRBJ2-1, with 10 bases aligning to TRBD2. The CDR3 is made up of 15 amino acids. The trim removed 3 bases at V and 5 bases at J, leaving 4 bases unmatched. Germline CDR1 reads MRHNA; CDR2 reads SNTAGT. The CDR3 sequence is CASSDIAGGHNEQFF. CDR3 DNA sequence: TGTGCCAGCAGTGATATAGCGGGGGGCCACAATGAGCAGTTCTTC.

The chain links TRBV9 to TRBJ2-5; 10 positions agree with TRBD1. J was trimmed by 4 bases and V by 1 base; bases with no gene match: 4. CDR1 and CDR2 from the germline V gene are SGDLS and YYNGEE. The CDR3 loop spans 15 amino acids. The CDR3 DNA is TGTGCCAGCAGCGTATGGGGACAGGGGACAGAGACCCAGTACTTC. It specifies CASSVWGQGTETQYF.

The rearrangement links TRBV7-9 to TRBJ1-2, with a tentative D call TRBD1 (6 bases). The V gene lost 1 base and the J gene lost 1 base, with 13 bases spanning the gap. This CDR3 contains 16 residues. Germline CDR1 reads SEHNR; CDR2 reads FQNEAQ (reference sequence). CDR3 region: CASSLGGPRLNYGYTF. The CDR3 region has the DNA TGTGCCAGCAGCTTAGGGGGGCCTCGTCTTAACTATGGCTACACCTTC.

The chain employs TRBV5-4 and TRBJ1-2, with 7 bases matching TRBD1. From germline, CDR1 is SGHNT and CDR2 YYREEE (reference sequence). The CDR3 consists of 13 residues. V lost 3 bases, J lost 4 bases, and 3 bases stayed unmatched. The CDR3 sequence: CASSSGTVYGYTF. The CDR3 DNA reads TGTGCCAGCAGCTCCGGGACAGTCTATGGCTACACCTTC.

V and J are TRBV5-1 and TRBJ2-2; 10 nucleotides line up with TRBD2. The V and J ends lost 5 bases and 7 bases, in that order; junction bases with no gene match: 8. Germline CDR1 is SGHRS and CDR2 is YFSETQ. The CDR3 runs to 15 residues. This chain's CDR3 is CASSEAGGPVGELFF. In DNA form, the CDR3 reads TGCGCCAGCAGTGAAGCGGGGGGGCCAGTCGGGGAGCTGTTTTTT. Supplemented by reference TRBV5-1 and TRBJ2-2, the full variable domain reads KAGVTQTPRYLIKTRGQQVTLSCSPISGHRSVSWYQQTPGQGLQFLFEYFSETQRNKGNFPGRFSGRQFSNSRSEMNVSTLELGDSALYLCASSEAGGPVGELFFGEGSRLTVL.

The CDR3 coding sequence is TGTGCCAGCTCACGAAACCGGGACTCCCTTTACGAGCAGTACTTC. Protein: CASSRNRDSLYEQYF. The gene calls are TRBV18 and TRBJ2-7; perhaps TRBD2 as D (6 bases). Germline assignment: CDR1 KGHSH and CDR2 LQKENI. This CDR3 contains 15 residues. Trimming removed 4 bases from V and 4 bases from J, with 17 bases in between.

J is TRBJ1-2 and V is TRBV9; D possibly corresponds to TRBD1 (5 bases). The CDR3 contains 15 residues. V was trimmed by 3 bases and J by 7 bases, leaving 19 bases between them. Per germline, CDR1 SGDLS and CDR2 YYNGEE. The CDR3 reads CASSAPSGALGGYTF. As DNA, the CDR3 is TGTGCCAGCAGCGCGCCTAGTGGGGCCCTGGGTGGCTACACCTTC.

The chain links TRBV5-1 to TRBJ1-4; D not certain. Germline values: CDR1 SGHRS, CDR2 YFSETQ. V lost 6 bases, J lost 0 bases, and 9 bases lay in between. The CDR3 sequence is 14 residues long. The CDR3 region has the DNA TGCGCCAGCAAAAGCGAAACAACTAATGAAAAACTGTTTTTT. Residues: CASKSETTNEKLFF. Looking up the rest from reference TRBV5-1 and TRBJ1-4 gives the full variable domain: KAGVTQTPRYLIKTRGQQVTLSCSPISGHRSVSWYQQTPGQGLQFLFEYFSETQRNKGNFPGRFSGRQFSNSRSEMNVSTLELGDSALYLCASKSETTNEKLFFGSGTQLSVL.

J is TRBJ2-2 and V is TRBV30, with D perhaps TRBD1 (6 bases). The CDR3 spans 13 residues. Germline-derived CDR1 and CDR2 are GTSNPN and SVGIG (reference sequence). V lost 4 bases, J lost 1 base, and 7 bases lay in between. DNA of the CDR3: TGTGCCTGGATGACAGGGAACACCGGGGAGCTGTTTTTT. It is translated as CAWMTGNTGELFF.

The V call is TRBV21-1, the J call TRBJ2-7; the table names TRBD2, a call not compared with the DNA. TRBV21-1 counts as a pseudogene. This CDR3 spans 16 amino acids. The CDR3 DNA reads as TGTGCCAGCAGCAAGCGATCTAGCGGGGATCCCTACGAGCAGTACTTC. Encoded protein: CASSKRSSGDPYEQYF.

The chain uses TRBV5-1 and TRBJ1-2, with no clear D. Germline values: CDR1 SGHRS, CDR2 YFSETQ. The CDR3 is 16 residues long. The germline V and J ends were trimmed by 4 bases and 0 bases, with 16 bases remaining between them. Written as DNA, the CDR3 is TGCGCCAGCAGCCCCCCCGGGGTGCACCCTAACTATGGCTACACCTTC. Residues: CASSPPGVHPNYGYTF.

CDR3 bases: TGCGCCAGCAGCCGCTCGGGACAGACGAACACTGAAGCTTTCTTT. Its translation is CASSRSGQTNTEAFF. This chain uses TRBV4-1 with TRBJ1-1, with TRBD1 matching over 7 bases. The CDR3 loop spans 15 amino acids. With 4 bases clipped from V and 1 base from J, the junction kept 6 bases outside the gene matches. Germline CDR1 and CDR2: MGHRA and YSYEKL.

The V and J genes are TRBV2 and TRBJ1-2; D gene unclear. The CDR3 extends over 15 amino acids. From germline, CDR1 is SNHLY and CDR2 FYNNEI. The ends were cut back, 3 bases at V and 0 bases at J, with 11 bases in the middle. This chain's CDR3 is CASSDWAGANYGYTF. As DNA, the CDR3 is TGTGCCAGCAGTGACTGGGCAGGCGCTAACTATGGCTACACCTTC.